This record concerns one TCR beta chain sequence. Its antigen remains unidentified. Libraries for TCRalpha and TCRbeta carried sample barcodes and unique molecular identifiers via 5'RACE. TCRdb reprocessed the 5' RACE reads with MiXCR, giving one entry per CDR3 protein. Of hundreds of thousands of distinct CDR3 sequences listed, 15% were seen once; the top ten hold about 2%. This entry belongs to a study of T-cell memory formation after mild COVID-19. Turning to the study itself: Largely donor-specific sequence clusters came from a couple of donors.

V was clipped by 0 bases and J by 6 bases, with 9 bases between them. This CDR3 has 13 amino acids. Germline CDR1 reads DFQATT; CDR2 reads SNEGSKA (reference sequence). General observations from the study: Those CD4+ clones that contracted were mainly in CM and EM (CD8+ ones in EMRA).

The chain uses TRBV20-1 and TRBJ2-1, with D possibly being TRBD2 (5 bases). The sequencing input was PBMCs or a T cell subset sorted from them (not recorded which). This sequence was found in an adult woman who had mild COVID-19 (a few samples of this study predate the infection). Cell type and time point are not known. The CDR3 DNA follows: TGCAGTGCTAGAGACCTTAGCGCCAATGAGCAGTTCTTC. Translated, it gives CSARDLSANEQFF.